The clone carrying this T cell receptor (beta chain) was detected many times. Its specificity is not known. Construction of the TCR beta libraries employed iRepertoire HTBI primers in conjunction with Arm-PCR of CDR3 regions. Using its own MiXCR run on the multiplex PCR reads, TCRdb lists one record per CDR3 protein. The sample records about 450,000 distinct CDR3 sequences, roughly 15% being singletons. Indicated time point: newly diagnosed GD, antithyroid drugs for less than 3 months. There was RNA extracted from PBMCs, and the TCR library was made from it. The sample belongs to a study of regulatory T cells in long-lasting Graves disease. Study-level findings and limits: Those with persistent disease had in common more public clonotypes (2,741) than new patients (more than 900). It was in persistent disease that TRBV28, TRBJ1-2 and TRBJ2-5 were favored.

Germline V gene sequence: CDR1 DFQATT, CDR2 SNEGSKA (reference sequence). V lost 6 bases to trimming and J lost 4 bases; unmatched junction nucleotides: 3. This CDR3 has 12 residues. The same data also contributed to another study, on T cells in Graves' hyperthyroidism and ophthalmopathy. That work adds: Patients having uncontrolled infection, another autoimmune disease, pregnancy or lactation were not included. HTBI primers were the set used in a first-round RT-PCR of the TCR CDR3.

This material consisted of peripheral blood mononuclear cells (PBMCs), taken at new diagnosis, from a patient treated with antithyroid drugs. This TCR was recovered from a woman aged 25-40 years with Graves disease. The chain has TRBV20-1 and TRBJ1-1, with TRBD1 identical over 9 bases. The CDR3 DNA follows: TGCAGTGCCGGACAGGGGTTCACTGAAGCTTTCTTT. This translates into CSAGQGFTEAFF.